The entry that follows covers one TCR beta chain sequence. Ten or more counts support this clonotype. Its recognized antigen is unknown. Nothing much larger sits one base from this clone, and base qualities are not available. Trimming takes 4 bases off V and 5 bases off J; junction bases not matched to a gene: 5. Its CDR3 holds 14 amino acids, cysteine through phenylalanine. Kept here is only the CDR3 DNA, which spans 42 bases and is read in frame from base 1. CDR1 and CDR2 are read off the germline V gene as SGHRS and YFSETQ. This sample stems from a study of regulatory T cells in long-lasting Graves disease (dated by TCRdb to 2020 to 2022). With respect to the entire study: Patients with newly diagnosed Graves' disease had been on antithyroid drugs for under 3 months. Peripheral blood TCR sequencing and RNA sequencing compared persistent Graves' disease patients with newly diagnosed Graves' disease patients. The study took place in China and was registered as a clinical trial. A total of 35 or so samples were covered by TCR sequencing, comprising some 13 persistent and approximately 20 newly diagnosed Graves' disease patients.

The library relied on multiplex PCR. The data were produced on an Illumina HiSeq 4000. To build TCR beta libraries, CDR3 regions were amplified by Arm-PCR using iRepertoire HTBI primers. Gel purification was performed on PCR products prior to sequencing. Per the original workflow: A total of 60 to 80 TRBV and some 15 TRBJ segments were identified across samples and were used for gene usage analysis of CDR3 amino acid clonotypes. Filtered high-quality paired reads were merged into contigs using COPE and FqMerger. BLAST was used to align contigs to the IMGT TRBV, TRBD and TRBJ reference genes, and CDR3 was defined following IMGT. Clonotypes above 0.1% frequency were classified as highly expanded clones. Shannon entropy served as the measure of repertoire diversity, while the Gini coefficient captured V-J evenness. Clonotypes shared by more than one individual were considered public. In TCRdb, the public reads were trimmed at Q25 with fastp and aligned with MiXCR, with productive beta chains retained. Each CDR3 protein appears once, grouped with its most common genes and DNA. These V and J calls derive from TCRdb rather than the authors' analysis. The sample table records fewer than 450,000 distinct CDR3 sequences; around 16% of these occur just once. The top ten clones comprise roughly 7.7% of the sample.

What this sample's time point label stands for: newly diagnosed GD, antithyroid drugs for less than 3 months. RNA was extracted from PBMCs in TRIzol for both TCR sequencing and RNA sequencing. Graves' disease was diagnosed according to American Thyroid Association guidelines. Patients were recruited from an endocrinology department in Xi'an, China. Each patient gave 9 to 10 milliliters of peripheral blood, collected in an EDTA anticoagulant tube. Ficoll Paque Plus density gradient separation was used to isolate PBMCs, and no additional T cell sorting was done. RNA quality was checked with an Agilent 2100 Bioanalyzer and agarose gel, and concentration with a NanoDrop 2000. Broad study findings and their caveats: Because the primary lesion, thyroid tissue, could not be accessed, the study looked at peripheral blood alone. More public clonotypes were shared among persistent patients (over 2,500) than among newly diagnosed patients (966). Compared with newly diagnosed patients, patients with persistent Graves' disease had lower TCR Shannon entropy and fewer highly expanded clones, which suggests clonal expansion. The authors noted that the small sample size was a limitation that may lower accuracy. Sequencing and analysis were restricted to the TCR beta chain. Preferential use of TRBV28, TRBJ1-2 and TRBJ2-5 was observed in persistent disease, whereas TRBV20-1 and TRBJ2-1 were favored in newly diagnosed disease.

The sample was also reused in another study, on T cells in Graves' hyperthyroidism and ophthalmopathy. The second publication reports: Stable Graves' hyperthyroidism was defined as no progression to ophthalmopathy during 18 months of follow-up. Hyperthyroidism patients were newly diagnosed, with disease duration under 2 months, and aged 18 to 65 years. Exclusion was applied to patients with uncontrolled infections, other autoimmune diseases, pregnancy or lactation. Clinical symptoms, serum thyroxine and TRAb, thyroid ultrasound, and orbital computed tomography formed the basis for the diagnoses. The first round of RT-PCR for the TCR CDR3 was performed with the HTBI primer set and the Qiagen OneStep RT-PCR kit. Most expanded thyroid clonotypes (frequency above 0.001) were also detected in blood, suggesting blood repertoires may reflect thyroid immune responses. A 13 V-J signature model separated ophthalmopathy from stable hyperthyroidism, with 87.88% sensitivity and 81.08% specificity in cross-validation and 80%/75% in testing. In validation, the model predicted progression to ophthalmopathy with 55% to 71% sensitivity and roughly 75% specificity, a median of around six months before onset. A discovery cohort of approximately 97 patients, roughly 45 with Graves' ophthalmopathy and more than 55 with stable Graves' hyperthyroidism, was used to find distinguishing TCR V-J signatures. Prospective prediction of ophthalmopathy was tested in an independent validation cohort consisting of under 20 hyperthyroidism patients and 17 patients who later progressed to ophthalmopathy. The 80 to 100 discovery patients were randomly divided into training and test sets at a 7:3 ratio. In addition, the study compared T-cell repertoires in thyroid tissue and in blood from over 5 Graves' hyperthyroidism patients. Following sampling, methimazole starting at 30 mg daily was given to hyperthyroidism patients, and high-dose intravenous methylprednisolone was given to ophthalmopathy patients. The libraries were constructed in a second round of multiplex PCR and then size-selected and purified. Libraries were sequenced paired-end with 100 bp reads on an Illumina HiSeq2000. SOAPnuke was used to process the raw data, throwing out any read that contained adapters or uncalled bases, had a mean Phred below 15, or lacked an exact constant-primer or identifier match. COPE v1.2.5 was used to merge high-quality paired reads, and clonotypes were defined as unique nucleotide sequences. Clonotypes were aligned to IMGT TRBV, TRBD and TRBJ reference segments using MiTCR v1.1. The analysis was restricted to V-J combinations with a frequency above 0.0001, which together covered just over 98% of the repertoires. The TCS score was defined as F50 (clonal expansion) divided by E x V (chaos), with BLOSUM62-based TCRdist calculated between CDR3 peptides within each V-J. Welch's t-statistics and random forest reduced around 510 V-J features to around 14, which were used in a naive Bayes classifier (R e1071). No statistical method was used to set the sample size in advance, and investigators knew the group allocation. The paper describes TCR Vbeta CDR3 sequencing of roughly 130 peripheral blood samples, made up of about 40 ophthalmopathy patients, around 73 hyperthyroidism patients and 17 progressor patients.

The chain employs TRBV5-1 and TRBJ2-5; TRBD2 fits 10 bases in the junction. The clonotype comes from a woman aged 35 to 49 with Graves disease. Donor details come from another sample of the same person, matched by shared clones. The specimen comprised peripheral blood mononuclear cells (PBMCs), sampled at new diagnosis, from a patient treated with antithyroid drugs. CDR3 loop: CASSVAGGSETQYF. In nucleotide form, the sequence is TGCGCCAGCAGCGTAGCGGGAGGTTCGGAGACCCAGTACTTC.